One sample yielded the 29 T cell receptor beta chains listed below, sequenced in a study of cytomegalovirus exposure and HLA in healthy donors (dated by TCRdb to 2016 to 2017). Library creation used the immunoSEQ multiplex PCR assay. For the multiplex PCR, a mixture combining 60 forward primers for TCR Vbeta segments and 13 reverse primers for TCR Jbeta segments was used. Drawn from immuneACCESS, this table holds only the in-frame rearrangements with V and J called that TCRdb kept. Clones are partly lost; checked studies trace under half to an unresolved V gene and leave the rest unexplained. This sample holds about 220,000 clones; 65% to 75% were observed only once. The ten biggest clones cover 1.8% of the sample. The specimen was PBMCs. These receptors came from a woman in her twenties or thirties in good health and CMV-seronegative.

Only a few counts were recorded for this clone. The chain carries TRBV5-1 and TRBJ2-3; 7 nucleotides agree with TRBD1. Per the germline V gene, CDR1 is SGHRS and CDR2 is YFSETQ. J was trimmed by 4 bases and V by 4 bases; bases with no gene match: 6. The length of the CDR3 is 14 residues. The CDR3 region has the DNA TGCGCCAGCAGCCCACCGGGACAGCCAGATACGCAGTATTTT. This encodes CASSPPGQPDTQYF.

The chain employs TRBV7-6 and TRBJ2-5; tentatively, D is TRBD1 (5 bases). CDR1 is SGHVS and CDR2 is FNYEAQ in the germline V gene. Deletions cut 4 bases from V and 5 bases from J, with 23 bases between. The CDR3 extends over 17 amino acids. CDR3 DNA: TGTGCCAGCAGCTCTCACGGAGTCCTAGTTTGGGGCGAGACCCAGTACTTC. It translates to CASSSHGVLVWGETQYF.

The chain has TRBV6-1 and TRBJ2-7; 9 nucleotides match TRBD2. J lost 3 bases, V lost 1 base, and 10 bases had no gene match. The length of the CDR3 is 17 residues. Germline V gene data show CDR1 as MNHNS and CDR2 as SASEGT. The CDR3 DNA reads as TGTGCCAGCAGTGAAGGGGGCCCCGGGACTAGCTACTACGAGCAGTACTTC. It codes for CASSEGGPGTSYYEQYF.

CDR3 protein: CASTRQGFRGYTF. The CDR3 nucleotides read TGTGCCAGCACGCGACAGGGGTTCCGCGGCTACACCTTC. The chain employs TRBV6-1 and TRBJ1-2; 8 bases map to TRBD1. J gave up 8 bases and V 7 bases, and 9 bases lay outside the gene matches. CDR3 size: 13 residues. CDR1 MNHNS and CDR2 SASEGT come from the germline V gene.

The CDR3 coding sequence is TGTGCCAGCAGTGAGGAGGGAGGTACCTACGAGCAGTACTTC. Translated, it gives CASSEEGGTYEQYF. J is TRBJ2-7 and V is TRBV6-1; D is perhaps TRBD2 (6 bases). CDR1 is MNHNS, CDR2 SASEGT, per germline. The length of the CDR3 is 14 residues. V lost 3 bases to trimming and J lost 2 bases, with 11 bases between them.

This sequence joins TRBV2 and TRBJ2-2; perhaps TRBD2 as D (5 bases). The CDR3 spans 14 residues. Germline V gene sequence: CDR1 SNHLY, CDR2 FYNNEI. V was clipped by 7 bases and J by 6 bases, with 15 bases between them. The CDR3, as DNA: TGTGCCAGCAAGCGTCAGGAGGTGGCCGGGGAGCTGTTTTTT. It translates to CASKRQEVAGELFF.

This clone is a singleton in its sample. This chain links TRBV9 with TRBJ2-7; 7 bases are a match to TRBD2. This CDR3 contains 16 residues. Germline CDR1 is SGDLS and CDR2 is YYNGEE. After removal of 0 bases from V and 2 bases from J, the junction contained 8 bases not matched to a gene. The CDR3 region has the DNA TGTGCCAGCAGCGTAGTAGGGCTAGCGGAGCCCTACGAGCAGTACTTC. Its translation: CASSVVGLAEPYEQYF.

The rearrangement links TRBV14 to TRBJ1-1; possible D gene TRBD1, 6 bases. CDR3 size: 15 residues. The V gene's germline CDR1 is SGHDN and CDR2 FVKESK. Trimming left V 0 bases short and J 5 bases short, with 13 bases between. This chain's CDR3 is CASSQDQGSGTEAFF. CDR3 in DNA: TGTGCCAGCAGCCAAGATCAGGGGTCAGGTACTGAAGCTTTCTTT.

Points on this clone: One end of the junction varies from germline; a read error may be responsible. This chain connects TRBV19 to TRBJ2-7, with D possibly TRBD1 on 7 matching bases. The CDR3 length is 17 residues. Germline values: CDR1 LNHDA, CDR2 SQIVND (reference sequence). CDR3 sequence reads: CDSSLRIAGGFSYEQYF. CDR3 nucleotides: TGTGACAGTAGCCTCCGTATCGCAGGGGGGTTTTCCTACGAGCAGTACTTC.

The gene calls are TRBV30 and TRBJ1-1; the D gene is possibly TRBD1 (5 bases). Germline V gene sequence: CDR1 GTSNPN, CDR2 SVGIG (reference sequence). The CDR3 sequence is 13 residues long. Trimming left V 4 bases short and J 1 base short, with 10 bases between. The CDR3 nucleotides read TGTGCCTGGAACAGAGGACAGAACACTGAAGCTTTCTTT. Translation: CAWNRGQNTEAFF.

V is TRBV18 and J is TRBJ1-4, with a tentative D call TRBD1 (5 bases). The CDR3 is 12 residues long. Trimming took off 3 bases at V and 8 bases at J, with 7 bases between the two ends. Germline CDR1 is KGHSH and CDR2 is LQKENI. CDR3 loop: CASSPKGEKLFF. CDR3 nucleotides: TGTGCCAGCTCACCCAAGGGGGAAAAACTGTTTTTT.

This clone was seen a handful of times. Here the CDR3 reads CASSPRIAGSTDTQYF. As DNA, the CDR3 is TGCGCCAGCAGCCCCAGGATAGCGGGAAGTACAGATACGCAGTATTTT. The chain has TRBV5-1 and TRBJ2-3; 8 nucleotides line up with TRBD2. Germline V gives CDR1 SGHRS, CDR2 YFSETQ. Trimming took 4 bases from V and 3 from J; bases not matched to a gene: 10. The CDR3 totals 16 residues.

The gene calls are TRBV5-1 and TRBJ2-7, with D maybe TRBD1 (6 bases). V lost 3 bases, J lost 7 bases, and 14 bases lay in between. Germline V lookup: CDR1 SGHRS, CDR2 YFSETQ. This CDR3 is 13 amino acids long. CDR3 region: CASSSAGVGEQYF. The DNA for the CDR3 is TGCGCCAGCAGCTCTGCAGGGGTTGGGGAGCAGTACTTC.

V is TRBV5-8 and J is TRBJ1-5, with a possible D match to TRBD1 (5 bases). Germline loops: CDR1 SGHTS, CDR2 YDEGEE. Between the trimmed V and J ends, which lost 2 bases and 9 bases, there was a span of 9 bases. There are 12 residues in the CDR3. The CDR3 loop reads CASSFKGRPQHF. DNA for the CDR3: TGTGCCAGCAGCTTTAAGGGGCGGCCCCAGCATTTT.

Comment on this clone: The junction departs from the called germline gene at one end, perhaps through a read error. This sequence joins TRBV11-3 and TRBJ2-3, with 9 nucleotides matching TRBD2. The CDR3 is 17 residues long. Germline CDR1 SGHNT, CDR2 YENEEA. CDR3 DNA sequence: TGTGTCAGCAGCTTAATCGTCGTTGCGGGGGGGCCAGATACGCAGTATTTT. This translates into CVSSLIVVAGGPDTQYF.

This clone was counted a single time. The CDR3 reads CASSAFQGGETQYF. In nucleotides, the CDR3 is TGTGCCAGCAGCGCTTTCCAGGGAGGGGAGACCCAGTACTTC. The V call is TRBV11-3, the J call TRBJ2-5; 7 positions agree with TRBD2. The CDR3 length is 14 residues. The V segment lost 5 bases and the J segment 5 bases; nucleotides outside the gene matches: 8. Germline values: CDR1 SGHNT, CDR2 YENEEA.

This clone was seen only a few times. The V call is TRBV9, the J call TRBJ2-5; possible D gene TRBD1, 6 bases. The germline V gene has CDR1 SGDLS and CDR2 YYNGEE. The CDR3 has 15 amino acids. V dropped 3 bases and J dropped 1 base, with 13 bases sitting between them. The CDR3: CASSAQGGTQETQYF. The CDR3, as DNA: TGTGCCAGCAGCGCTCAAGGGGGTACCCAAGAGACCCAGTACTTC.

This clone was counted a single time. The chain links TRBV5-4 to TRBJ2-6, with D perhaps TRBD2 (6 bases). Germline CDR1 is SGHNT and CDR2 is YYREEE (reference sequence). The CDR3 totals 16 residues. V dropped 2 bases and J dropped 0 bases, with 9 bases sitting between them. The CDR3 DNA is TGTGCCAGCAGCTTTGGGGGGATCTCTGGGGCCAACGTCCTGACTTTC. This sequence encodes CASSFGGISGANVLTF.

The chain uses TRBV5-6 and TRBJ1-1; maybe TRBD1 (5 bases). The CDR3 runs 16 residues. CDR1 is SGHDT and CDR2 is YYEEEE in the germline V gene. Deletions cut 0 bases from V and 0 bases from J, with 12 bases between. The CDR3 nucleotides are TGTGCCAGCAGCTTGGCTGGGGCCCAAGTGAACACTGAAGCTTTCTTT. Its protein is CASSLAGAQVNTEAFF.

The genes are TRBV6-1 and TRBJ1-2, with a possible D match to TRBD1 (5 bases). The V gene lost 7 bases and the J gene lost 4 bases, with 16 bases spanning the gap. Germline V gene sequence: CDR1 MNHNS, CDR2 SASEGT. CDR3 length: 14 amino acids. Here the CDR3 DNA reads TGTGCCAGCAAGTCCCCAGGGTTCGCCTATGGCTACACCTTC. Translated: CASKSPGFAYGYTF.

The J gene is TRBJ2-3, the V gene TRBV5-1; TRBD1 aligns across 7 bases. V gave up 4 bases and J gave up 5 bases; unmatched junction bases: 7. CDR3 length equals 14 residues. Germline CDR1 SGHRS, CDR2 YFSETQ. The CDR3 nucleotides read TGCGCCAGCAGCCTCGACAGGGCGGGAGATACGCAGTATTTT. Protein product: CASSLDRAGDTQYF.

The J gene is TRBJ2-1, the V gene TRBV29-1, with 7 bases fitting TRBD1. CDR3 length: 15 residues. Trimming at V came to 5 bases and at J to 9 bases, leaving 16 bases not matched to a gene. The V gene's germline CDR1 is SQVTM and CDR2 ANQGSEA. CDR3 bases: TGCAGCGTTTCCCCGGACAGGTCCCCTTTGGGTGAGCAGTTCTTC. Protein: CSVSPDRSPLGEQFF.

In regard to this clone: One junction end disagrees with the germline gene, perhaps due to a read error. CDR3 in amino acids: CVSSHSPISGSSYEQYF. The CDR3 region has the DNA TGTGTCAGCAGTCATAGCCCCATTAGCGGGAGCTCCTACGAGCAGTACTTC. The V and J genes are TRBV27 and TRBJ2-7; 9 nucleotides match TRBD2. This CDR3 is built from 17 residues. Germline-derived CDR1 and CDR2 are MNHEY and SMNVEV (reference sequence).

The rearrangement joins TRBV30 to TRBJ1-6, with 7 bases matching TRBD1. CDR1 GTSNPN and CDR2 SVGIG come from the germline V gene (reference sequence). J lost 0 bases, V lost 0 bases, and 2 bases had no gene match. This CDR3 is 16 amino acids long. The CDR3 bases are TGTGCCTGGAGTGTGACAGGGAGCTCCTATAATTCACCCCTCCACTTT. Protein sequence: CAWSVTGSSYNSPLHF. The whole variable domain, filled in from reference TRBV30 and TRBJ1-6, reads SQTIHQWPATLVQPVGSPLSLECTVEGTSNPNLYWYRQAAGRGLQLLFYSVGIGQISSEVPQNLSASRPQDRQFILSSKKLLLSDSGFYLCAWSVTGSSYNSPLHFGNGTRLTVT.

This clone was found a few times. The CDR3 sequence is CASSEARRKEPYEQYF. The CDR3 DNA reads TGTGCCAGCAGTGAAGCGAGGCGGAAGGAACCCTACGAGCAGTACTTC. The rearrangement joins TRBV2 to TRBJ2-5; D is ambiguous. The J call may be faulty, since TRBJ2-7 better matches the DNA end. The length of the CDR3 is 16 residues. The germline V gene has CDR1 SNHLY and CDR2 FYNNEI.

The J gene is TRBJ2-5, the V gene TRBV6-5, with 9 positions matching TRBD2. The CDR3 is 14 amino acids. Losses at the gene ends were 10 bases for V and 3 bases for J; bases not matched to a gene: 9. CDR1 MNHEY and CDR2 SVGAGI come from the germline V gene. The CDR3 DNA sequence: TGTGCCACGGCGGGCGGGAGGGGAGAAGAGACCCAGTACTTC. It encodes CATAGGRGEETQYF.

The genes are TRBV30 and TRBJ2-5, with TRBD2 matching 8 bases. Germline CDR1 reads GTSNPN; CDR2 reads SVGIG (reference sequence). The V segment lost 2 bases and the J segment 5 bases; nucleotides outside the gene matches: 4. There are 13 residues in the CDR3. CDR3 in DNA: TGTGCCTGGAGTAGCCGGGGGGGGGAGACCCAGTACTTC. Encoded protein: CAWSSRGGETQYF.

This clone was detected a few times. CDR3: CASSLGTGGNEQFF. CDR3 bases: TGCGCCAGCAGCTTGGGGACAGGTGGCAATGAGCAGTTCTTC. The rearrangement links TRBV5-1 to TRBJ2-1; TRBD1 agrees at 7 bases. The CDR3 totals 14 residues. Germline CDR1 SGHRS, CDR2 YFSETQ. The junction had 3 bases not matched to a gene; V was cut back by 0 bases and J by 6 bases. Full variable domain (remainder filled in from reference TRBV5-1 and TRBJ2-1): KAGVTQTPRYLIKTRGQQVTLSCSPISGHRSVSWYQQTPGQGLQFLFEYFSETQRNKGNFPGRFSGRQFSNSRSEMNVSTLELGDSALYLCASSLGTGGNEQFFGPGTRLTVL.

The chain recombines TRBV6-5 with TRBJ1-5; TRBD1 might be the D (5 bases). CDR1 is MNHEY, CDR2 SVGAGI, per germline. The CDR3 totals 14 residues. Trimming removed 6 bases from V and 0 bases from J, with 9 bases in between. DNA of the CDR3: TGTGCCAGCAGCCTCAGGGTTAGCAATCAGCCCCAGCATTTT. Its translation is CASSLRVSNQPQHF.